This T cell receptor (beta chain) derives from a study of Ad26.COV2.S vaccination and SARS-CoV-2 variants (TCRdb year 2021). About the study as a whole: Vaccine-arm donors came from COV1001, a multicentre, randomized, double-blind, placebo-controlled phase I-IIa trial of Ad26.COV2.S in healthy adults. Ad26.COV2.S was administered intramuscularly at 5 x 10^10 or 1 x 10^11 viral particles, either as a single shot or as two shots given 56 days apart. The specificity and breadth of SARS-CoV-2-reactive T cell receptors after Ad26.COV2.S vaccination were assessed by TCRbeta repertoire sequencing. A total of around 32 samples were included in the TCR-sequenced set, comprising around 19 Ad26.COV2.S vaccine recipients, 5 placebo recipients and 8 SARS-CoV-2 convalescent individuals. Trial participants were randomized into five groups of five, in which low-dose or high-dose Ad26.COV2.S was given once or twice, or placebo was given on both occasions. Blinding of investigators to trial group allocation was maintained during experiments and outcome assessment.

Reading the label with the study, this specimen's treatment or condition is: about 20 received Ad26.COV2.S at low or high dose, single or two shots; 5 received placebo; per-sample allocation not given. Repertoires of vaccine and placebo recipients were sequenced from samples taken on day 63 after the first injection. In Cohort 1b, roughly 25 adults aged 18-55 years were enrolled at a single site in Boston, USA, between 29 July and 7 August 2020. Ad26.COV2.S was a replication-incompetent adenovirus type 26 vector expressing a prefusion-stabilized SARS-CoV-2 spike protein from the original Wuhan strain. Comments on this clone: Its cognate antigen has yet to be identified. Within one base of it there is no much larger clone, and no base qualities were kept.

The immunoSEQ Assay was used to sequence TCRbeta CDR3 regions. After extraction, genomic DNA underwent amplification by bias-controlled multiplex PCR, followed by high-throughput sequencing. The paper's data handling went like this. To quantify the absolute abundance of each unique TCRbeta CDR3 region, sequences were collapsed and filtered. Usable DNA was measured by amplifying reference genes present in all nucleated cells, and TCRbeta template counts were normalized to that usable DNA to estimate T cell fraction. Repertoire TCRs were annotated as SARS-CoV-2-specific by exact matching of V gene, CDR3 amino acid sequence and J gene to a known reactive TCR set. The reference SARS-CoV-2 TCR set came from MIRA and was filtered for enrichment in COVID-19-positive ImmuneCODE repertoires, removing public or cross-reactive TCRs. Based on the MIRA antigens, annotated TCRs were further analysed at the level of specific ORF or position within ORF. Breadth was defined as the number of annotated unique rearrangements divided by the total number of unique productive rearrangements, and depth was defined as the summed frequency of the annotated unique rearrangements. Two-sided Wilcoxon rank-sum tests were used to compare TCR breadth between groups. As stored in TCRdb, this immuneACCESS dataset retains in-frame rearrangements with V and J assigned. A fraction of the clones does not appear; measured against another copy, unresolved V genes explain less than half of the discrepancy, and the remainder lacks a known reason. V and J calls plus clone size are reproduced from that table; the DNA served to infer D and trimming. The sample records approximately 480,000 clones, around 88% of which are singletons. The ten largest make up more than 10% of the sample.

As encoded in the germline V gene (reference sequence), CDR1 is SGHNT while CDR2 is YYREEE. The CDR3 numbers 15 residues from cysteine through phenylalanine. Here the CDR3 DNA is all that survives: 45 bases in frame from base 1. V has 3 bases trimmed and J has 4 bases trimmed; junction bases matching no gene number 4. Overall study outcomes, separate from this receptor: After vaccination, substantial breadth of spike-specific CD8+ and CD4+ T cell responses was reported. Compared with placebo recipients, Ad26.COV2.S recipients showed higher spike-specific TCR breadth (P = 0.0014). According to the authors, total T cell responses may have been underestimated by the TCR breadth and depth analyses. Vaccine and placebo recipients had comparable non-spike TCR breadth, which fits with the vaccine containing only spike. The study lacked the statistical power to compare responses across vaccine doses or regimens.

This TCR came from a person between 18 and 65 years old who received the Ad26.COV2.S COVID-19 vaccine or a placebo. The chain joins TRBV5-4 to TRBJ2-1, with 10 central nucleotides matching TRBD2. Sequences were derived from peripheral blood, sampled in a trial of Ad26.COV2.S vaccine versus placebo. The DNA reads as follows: TGTGCCAGCAGCTCCGGGACTAGCGAGTACAATGAGCAGTTCTTC. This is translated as CASSSGTSEYNEQFF.